The 30 T cell receptor beta chains given below trace back to one sample, sequenced in a study of cytomegalovirus exposure and HLA in healthy donors. Researchers ran the PCR with 60 Vbeta and 13 Jbeta primers. Sequenced by immunoSEQ multiplex PCR; TCRdb stores in-frame clones only, minus some. The profile shows 160,000 or so clones, roughly 84% of them singletons. The specimen sequenced was PBMCs. These receptors all come from a woman between 18 and 29 years old in good health and CMV-seronegative.

This sequence joins TRBV6-5 and TRBJ2-7, with 8 bases fitting TRBD1. Unmatched junction bases numbered 6, after V lost 5 bases and J lost 0 bases. The germline V gene has CDR1 MNHEY and CDR2 SVGAGI. The CDR3 length is 15 residues. In DNA, the CDR3 is TGTGCCAGCAGTCCCCGGACAGGGCTCTCCTACGAGCAGTACTTC. Amino acids: CASSPRTGLSYEQYF.

The chain recombines TRBV7-2 with TRBJ2-7; TRBD2 is a possible D gene (6 bases). CDR1 and CDR2 (germline): SGHTA, FQGNSA. Trimming removed 2 bases from V and 0 bases from J, with 11 bases in between. CDR3 length: 15 amino acids. DNA for the CDR3: TGTGCCAGCAGCTTATTGGGACTGAGCTCCTACGAGCAGTACTTC. Translating gives CASSLLGLSSYEQYF. The full variable domain, its missing parts supplied by reference TRBV7-2 and TRBJ2-7, is GAGVSQSPSNKVTEKGKDVELRCDPISGHTALYWYRQSLGQGLEFLIYFQGNSAPDKSGLPSDRFSAERTGGSVSTLTIQRTQQEDSAVYLCASSLLGLSSYEQYFGPGTRLTVT.

This chain's CDR3 is CASSGGSGGGAGELFF. In DNA form, the CDR3 reads TGCGCCAGCAGCGGCGGGAGCGGGGGAGGAGCCGGGGAGCTGTTTTTT. The chain joins TRBV5-1 to TRBJ2-2, with 8 bases aligning to TRBD2. J gave up 6 bases and V 4 bases, and 11 bases lay outside the gene matches. The CDR3 has 16 amino acids. From germline, CDR1 is SGHRS and CDR2 YFSETQ.

The chain recombines TRBV30 with TRBJ2-1, with D perhaps TRBD2 (5 bases). CDR1 is GTSNPN, CDR2 SVGIG, per germline (reference sequence). The CDR3 is 12 residues long. Trimming pared 5 bases from V and 9 bases from J, leaving 14 bases between. The CDR3 region is CAWGPGFGEQFF. CDR3 in DNA: TGTGCCTGGGGGCCGGGGTTCGGTGAGCAGTTCTTC.

This clone was detected once. The chain recombines TRBV4-1 with TRBJ2-2, with 10 bases that match TRBD2. V lost 4 bases, J lost 4 bases, and 12 bases stayed unmatched. The CDR3 is 18 residues long. Germline CDR1 is MGHRA and CDR2 is YSYEKL. The chain's CDR3 is CASSPRVTSGVTTGELFF. As DNA, the CDR3 is TGCGCCAGCAGCCCGAGGGTTACTAGCGGGGTTACCACCGGGGAGCTGTTTTTT.

The rearrangement links TRBV6-5 to TRBJ1-5; tentative D call: TRBD1 (5 bases). The CDR3 contains 16 residues. Looked up from germline, CDR1 is MNHEY and CDR2 is SVGAGI. Deletions cut 2 bases from V and 2 bases from J, with 13 bases between. The CDR3 sequence: CASSYGGVGGNQPQHF. CDR3 nucleotides: TGTGCCAGCAGTTACGGGGGGGTAGGTGGCAATCAGCCCCAGCATTTT.

The V call is TRBV10-1, the J call TRBJ2-7; 7 positions match TRBD1. From germline, CDR1 is WNHNN and CDR2 SYGVQD (reference sequence). The length of the CDR3 is 19 residues. Trimming cost V 4 bases and J 3 bases; bases outside gene matches: 21. CDR3 DNA sequence: TGCGCCAGCAGTGGTCGACAGGGAAAGAAAGGACCTATTAGCTACGAGCAGTACTTC. Protein product: CASSGRQGKKGPISYEQYF.

This chain links TRBV5-1 with TRBJ2-2, with D maybe TRBD2 (6 bases). Looked up from germline, CDR1 is SGHRS and CDR2 is YFSETQ. Trimming removed 1 base at V and 1 base at J, with 8 bases between. This CDR3 has 15 amino acids. CDR3 region: CASSLWGENTGELFF. The CDR3 nucleotides read TGCGCCAGCAGCTTGTGGGGGGAGAACACCGGGGAGCTGTTTTTT.

The chain recombines TRBV9 with TRBJ2-1; 10 nucleotides line up with TRBD2. V was clipped by 4 bases and J by 0 bases; unmatched bases: 1. The CDR3 is 15 amino acids. CDR1 is SGDLS and CDR2 is YYNGEE in the germline V gene. The CDR3 sequence: CASSPSGSSYNEQFF. In DNA, the CDR3 is TGTGCCAGCAGCCCTAGCGGGAGCTCCTACAATGAGCAGTTCTTC.

With regard to this clone: The junction does not match germline at one end; this may be a read error. The V gene is TRBV7-9, the J gene TRBJ2-1; 9 nucleotides line up with TRBD2. The CDR3 extends over 16 amino acids. Germline V gene data show CDR1 as SEHNR and CDR2 as FQNEAQ (reference sequence). CDR3 nucleotides: TGTTCCAGCAGCTTAGCCCTAGCGGGAATTTCTGCTGAGCAGTTCTTC. This sequence encodes CSSSLALAGISAEQFF.

V and J are TRBV4-3 and TRBJ2-3; D call uncertain. CDR3 length: 15 amino acids. The V gene lost 1 base and the J gene lost 2 bases, with 10 bases spanning the gap. Germline-derived CDR1 and CDR2 are LGHNA and YSLEER. CDR3 nucleotide sequence: TGCGCCAGCAGCCAAGTCTATACGTCCACAGATACGCAGTATTTT. It yields the protein CASSQVYTSTDTQYF.

This sequence joins TRBV7-2 and TRBJ2-3; 9 bases align to TRBD2. V shed 0 bases and J 5 bases; nucleotides not matched to a gene: 12. From germline, CDR1 is SGHTA and CDR2 FQGNSA. The CDR3 loop spans 18 amino acids. The chain's CDR3 is CASSLAPSGALPRDTQYF. The CDR3 DNA reads TGTGCCAGCAGCTTAGCTCCTAGCGGGGCCCTCCCCAGAGATACGCAGTATTTT.

CDR3 nucleotide sequence: TGTGCCAGCGGCCTGAGCAGGGCTGGGGCCAACGTCCTGACTTTC. Translating it yields CASGLSRAGANVLTF. The V gene is TRBV7-9, the J gene TRBJ2-6; D may be TRBD1 (5 bases). Trimming shortened V by 8 bases and J by 2 bases, and 13 bases separated the two germline ends. The length of the CDR3 is 15 residues. CDR1 is SEHNR and CDR2 is FQNEAQ in the germline V gene (reference sequence).

V usage is TRBV19 and J usage is TRBJ2-7; D is unresolved. The CDR3 consists of 13 residues. Deletions cut 5 bases from V and 0 bases from J, with 8 bases between. Germline CDR1 reads LNHDA; CDR2 reads SQIVND (reference sequence). The CDR3 DNA sequence: TGTGCCAGTAGTCCGGGTTTCTCCTACGAGCAGTACTTC. It yields the protein CASSPGFSYEQYF.

The chain carries TRBV5-1 and TRBJ1-4; 7 nucleotides match TRBD1. Germline CDR1 is SGHRS and CDR2 is YFSETQ. There are 13 residues in the CDR3. V gave up 4 bases and J gave up 8 bases; unmatched junction bases: 5. CDR3 residues: CASSVGQREKLFF. The CDR3 DNA is TGCGCCAGCAGCGTGGGACAGCGAGAAAAACTGTTTTTT.

The chain is built from TRBV13 and TRBJ1-1; TRBD1 agrees at 7 bases. V was clipped by 5 bases and J by 1 base; unmatched bases: 4. Germline V gene sequence: CDR1 PRHDT, CDR2 FYEKMQ (reference sequence). This CDR3 spans 14 amino acids. CDR3 in DNA: TGTGCCAGCAGCCCATGGACAGGGAACACTGAAGCTTTCTTT. Translated: CASSPWTGNTEAFF.

The chain recombines TRBV19 with TRBJ2-3, with D perhaps matching TRBD2 (6 bases). The CDR3 consists of 15 residues. The germline V gene encodes CDR1 LNHDA and CDR2 SQIVND (reference sequence). Trimming pared 9 bases from V and 1 base from J, leaving 17 bases between. CDR3 coding DNA: TGTGCCAGCGATGCACCGGGACTCGGCACAGATACGCAGTATTTT. This encodes CASDAPGLGTDTQYF. Supplemented by reference TRBV19 and TRBJ2-3, the full variable domain reads DGGITQSPKYLFRKEGQNVTLSCEQNLNHDAMYWYRQDPGQGLRLIYYSQIVNDFQKGDIAEGYSVSREKKESFPLTVTSAQKNPTAFYLCASDAPGLGTDTQYFGPGTRLTVL.

This sequence joins TRBV2 and TRBJ1-6; 7 bases are shared with TRBD1. Trimming cost V 7 bases and J 8 bases; bases outside gene matches: 5. There are 13 residues in the CDR3. Germline-derived CDR1 and CDR2 are SNHLY and FYNNEI. The CDR3 loop is CASTGQSHSPLHF. In nucleotides, the CDR3 is TGTGCCAGCACGGGACAGTCCCATTCACCCCTCCACTTT. The full variable domain, completed using reference TRBV2 and TRBJ1-6, is EPEVTQTPSHQVTQMGQEVILRCVPISNHLYFYWYRQILGQKVEFLVSFYNNEISEKSEIFDDQFSVERPDGSNFTLKIRSTKLEDSAMYFCASTGQSHSPLHFGNGTRLTVT.

In this sample, this clone turned up a few times. The chain carries TRBV19 and TRBJ2-6; TRBD1 aligns across 7 bases. CDR1 LNHDA and CDR2 SQIVND come from the germline V gene (reference sequence). CDR3 size: 15 residues. Losses at the gene ends were 4 bases for V and 4 bases for J; bases not matched to a gene: 4. CDR3 in amino acids: CASSTTGSGANVLTF. In DNA form, the CDR3 reads TGTGCCAGTAGTACGACAGGGTCCGGGGCCAACGTCCTGACTTTC.

The chain uses TRBV5-8 and TRBJ1-5; D call uncertain. With 0 bases removed from V and 6 bases from J, the gap between germline ends came to 7 bases. The CDR3 runs to 13 residues. The germline CDR1 and CDR2 sequences are SGHTS and YDEGEE. The chain's CDR3 is CASSLDRVQPQHF. In DNA, the CDR3 is TGTGCCAGCAGCTTGGACCGGGTTCAGCCCCAGCATTTT.

As to this clone: This CDR3 is also generated by other DNA sequences in the sample. The rearrangement uses TRBV2 and TRBJ2-2, with TRBD2 identical over 12 bases. Germline-derived CDR1 and CDR2 are SNHLY and FYNNEI. The J segment lost 5 bases and the V segment lost 2 bases, leaving 0 bases of the junction unmatched. CDR3 length: 15 amino acids. This chain's CDR3 is CASSELAGGTGELFF. The CDR3 nucleotides read TGTGCCAGCAGTGAACTAGCGGGGGGGACCGGGGAGCTGTTTTTT. Full variable domain (rest looked up from reference TRBV2 and TRBJ2-2): EPEVTQTPSHQVTQMGQEVILRCVPISNHLYFYWYRQILGQKVEFLVSFYNNEISEKSEIFDDQFSVERPDGSNFTLKIRSTKLEDSAMYFCASSELAGGTGELFFGEGSRLTVL.

V is TRBV29-1 and J is TRBJ2-7; D unclear. The CDR3 contains 14 residues. V was cut by 4 bases and J by 1 base, with 14 bases left in between. CDR1 and CDR2 from the germline V gene are SQVTM and ANQGSEA. CDR3 residues: CSVVGSTGSYEQYF. The CDR3 DNA is TGCAGCGTTGTAGGCTCCACCGGGTCCTACGAGCAGTACTTC.

The genes are TRBV7-8 and TRBJ2-3, with TRBD2 as a possible D gene (7 bases). Germline CDR1 reads SGHVS; CDR2 reads FQNEAQ. The CDR3 is 16 amino acids. The V end was cut by 6 bases, the J end by 1 base, with 17 bases between. The CDR3: CASRFNGGPGTDTQYF. The DNA for the CDR3 is TGTGCCAGCAGATTTAACGGGGGGCCGGGCACAGATACGCAGTATTTT.

The chain joins TRBV28 to TRBJ2-1, with D possibly being TRBD2 (6 bases). CDR1 and CDR2 (germline): MDHEN, SYDVKM. The CDR3 extends over 14 amino acids. Trimming shortened V by 4 bases and J by 10 bases, and 17 bases separated the two germline ends. The CDR3 is CASSWAGGRREQFF. The DNA for the CDR3 is TGTGCCAGCAGTTGGGCTGGAGGGAGGAGAGAGCAGTTCTTC. The full variable domain, in which reference TRBV28 and TRBJ2-1 provide the parts outside the CDR3, is DVKVTQSSRYLVKRTGEKVFLECVQDMDHENMFWYRQDPGLGLRLIYFSYDVKMKEKGDIPEGYSVSREKKERFSLILESASTNQTSMYLCASSWAGGRREQFFGPGTRLTVL.

The chain links TRBV6-1 to TRBJ1-5, with D maybe TRBD1 (5 bases). V was cut by 9 bases and J by 0 bases, with 12 bases left in between. Germline CDR1 and CDR2: MNHNS and SASEGT. The CDR3 is 14 amino acids. CDR3 in DNA: TGTGCCAGTCGACAAGGGGATAGCAATCAGCCCCAGCATTTT. Encoded protein: CASRQGDSNQPQHF.

CDR3 nucleotide sequence: TGTGCCAGCCAACGTGGACTAGCAAACTACGAGCAGTACTTC. Translated: CASQRGLANYEQYF. The J gene is TRBJ2-7, the V gene TRBV6-5; TRBD2 matches 8 bases. Germline assignment: CDR1 MNHEY and CDR2 SVGAGI. Unmatched junction bases numbered 9, after V lost 8 bases and J lost 3 bases. This CDR3 has 14 amino acids.

The chain recombines TRBV21-1 with TRBJ1-2; the table assigns TRBD1, which was not confirmed against the DNA. TRBV21-1 represents a pseudogene. This CDR3 comprises 16 residues. CDR3 bases: TGTGCCAGCAGCAAAGGGCAGGGGGCTTTCAACTATGGCTACACCTTC. Residues: CASSKGQGAFNYGYTF.

This clone appeared a few times. The chain couples TRBV19 to TRBJ2-4; TRBD2 matches at 11 bases. Germline-derived CDR1 and CDR2 are LNHDA and SQIVND (reference sequence). V was pared by 3 bases and J by 1 base, with 8 bases of the junction left unmatched. The CDR3 spans 18 residues. This CDR3 is CASSMGLAVLAAKNIQYF. The CDR3 DNA reads as TGTGCCAGTAGTATGGGACTAGCGGTGCTCGCGGCCAAAAACATTCAGTACTTC.

V gene TRBV7-9 combines with J gene TRBJ2-1; 8 nucleotides line up with TRBD2. The CDR3 consists of 16 residues. Per germline, CDR1 SEHNR and CDR2 FQNEAQ (reference sequence). Trimming at V came to 5 bases and at J to 0 bases, leaving 6 bases not matched to a gene. The CDR3 DNA follows: TGTGCCAGCAGCCTTCCGAGCGGGAGCTCCTACAATGAGCAGTTCTTC. Translation: CASSLPSGSSYNEQFF.

This sequence joins TRBV9 and TRBJ1-3, with D tentatively TRBD1 (6 bases). V dropped 3 bases and J dropped 7 bases, with 20 bases sitting between them. CDR3 length equals 16 residues. The V gene's germline CDR1 is SGDLS and CDR2 YYNGEE. CDR3 region: CASSERGSGGVNTIYF. The CDR3 region has the DNA TGTGCCAGCAGCGAGAGGGGGTCGGGGGGGGTGAACACCATATATTTT.